The following is a TCR beta chain sequence with its context. Antigen: not known. This CDR3 comprises 12 residues. CDR1 and CDR2 from the germline V gene are SNHLY and FYNNEI. Trimming left V 6 bases short and J 4 bases short, with 10 bases between. Indicated time point: week 35, safety follow-up. In every dose of vaccine, 300 ug of mutant IDH1 20-mer peptide was given alongside topical imiquimod. Only in-frame clones appear in the TCRdb table, and some are missing; sequencing was by immunoSEQ multiplex PCR. The sample contains 45,000 to 60,000 clones, more than 70% of which appear only once. This sample was included in a study of a mutant IDH1 vaccine in newly diagnosed glioma. Study results and caveats: The authors found pseudoprogression apparently unrelated to changes in top peripheral T cell clonotypes.

This rearrangement joins TRBV2 to TRBJ2-7; D call uncertain. Source: PBMCs, taken from a glioma patient whose treatment included an IDH1 peptide vaccine. The clonotype comes from a middle-aged woman with glioma. The CDR3 reads CASRMGIYEQYF. The CDR3 bases are TGTGCCAGCAGGATGGGGATTTACGAGCAGTACTTC.